One sample yielded the 20 T cell receptor beta chains listed below, sequenced in a study of identical twins. TCRdb redid the calling of the 5' RACE reads with MiXCR, one entry per CDR3 protein. The table includes about 530,000 distinct CDR3 sequences, nearly 15% detected once. The same data also went into a second study, on yellow fever vaccine responses in identical twins.

Sequenced material: CD4+ T cells sorted from blood. The receptors originated from a woman aged 18-29 years in good health.

This clonotype was recorded at least ten times. This sequence joins TRBV5-1 and TRBJ1-1, with TRBD1 as a possible D gene (5 bases). CDR3 size: 15 residues. Germline V gene sequence: CDR1 SGHRS, CDR2 YFSETQ. The ends were cut back, 4 bases at V and 7 bases at J, with 20 bases in the middle. CDR3 DNA: TGCGCCAGCAGCCTTGGTGGGGCAGGGAAGGGTGAAGCTTTCTTT. It yields the protein CASSLGGAGKGEAFF.

The chain recombines TRBV4-2 with TRBJ2-1; 11 positions match TRBD1. CDR1 and CDR2 (germline): LGHNA, YNFKEQ. The CDR3 loop spans 16 amino acids. The V gene end was trimmed by 4 bases and the J gene end by 4 bases; junction bases not matched to a gene: 6. The CDR3 DNA follows: TGTGCCAGCAGCCTCTCCGGGACAGGGGGTTACAATGAGCAGTTCTTC. Protein: CASSLSGTGGYNEQFF.

V and J are TRBV11-3 and TRBJ2-1; 11 nucleotides match TRBD2. Germline V gene sequence: CDR1 SGHNT, CDR2 YENEEA. This CDR3 is built from 21 residues. Losses at the gene ends were 4 bases for V and 2 bases for J; bases not matched to a gene: 19. The CDR3, as DNA: TGTGCCAGCAGCTCCCGAAATCCACCTCGGGGTAGCGGGAGGGCCTACAATGAGCAGTTCTTC. Its translation: CASSSRNPPRGSGRAYNEQFF.

This clonotype showed up just a few times. The chain couples TRBV5-1 to TRBJ2-5, with a possible D match to TRBD2 (6 bases). Germline V gene lookup returns CDR1 SGHRS and CDR2 YFSETQ. The CDR3 is made up of 15 amino acids. Trimming took off 0 bases at V and 5 bases at J, with 14 bases between the two ends. The chain's CDR3 is CASSLAGGIAETQYF. In DNA, the CDR3 is TGCGCCAGCAGCTTGGCCGGCGGGATTGCGGAGACCCAGTACTTC.

To note about this clonotype: It may be a read error: a sequence one base away is much more abundant. The chain combines TRBV4-1 with TRBJ2-1, with 7 nucleotides matching TRBD1. The V gene's germline CDR1 is MGHRA and CDR2 YSYEKL. The V segment lost 4 bases and the J segment 8 bases; nucleotides outside the gene matches: 8. The CDR3 spans 14 residues. CDR3 sequence (DNA): TGCGCCAGCAGCCCATGGACAGGCAACGATGAGCAGTTCTTC. This codes for CASSPWTGNDEQFF.

The chain is built from TRBV5-1 and TRBJ1-1, with D perhaps matching TRBD1 (6 bases). CDR3 length equals 15 residues. V lost 0 bases, J lost 4 bases, and 13 bases lay in between. The germline CDR1 and CDR2 sequences are SGHRS and YFSETQ. DNA for the CDR3: TGCGCCAGCAGCTTGGAGGGAGGGGGTGTCACTGAAGCTTTCTTT. Translating gives CASSLEGGGVTEAFF.

This clonotype has a count of ten or more. The rearrangement links TRBV7-9 to TRBJ2-4; 8 bases align to TRBD2. Germline values: CDR1 SEHNR, CDR2 FQNEAQ (reference sequence). The CDR3 covers 16 residues. After removal of 2 bases from V and 2 bases from J, the junction contained 5 bases not matched to a gene. The DNA of the CDR3 is TGTGCCAGCAGCTTAAGGCGGGGGGCGACCAAAAACATTCAGTACTTC. Translating it yields CASSLRRGATKNIQYF.

This clonotype has just a few counts. The chain combines TRBV20-1 with TRBJ1-1; a weak D match, TRBD1 (5 bases). The CDR3 has 14 amino acids. The V and J ends lost 7 bases and 0 bases respectively, with 15 bases between them. The germline CDR1 and CDR2 sequences are DFQATT and SNEGSKA (reference sequence). CDR3 nucleotides: TGCAGTGTCCCGACGGGGACGGTGAACACTGAAGCTTTCTTT. It yields the protein CSVPTGTVNTEAFF.

In nucleotides, the CDR3 is TGTGCCATCAGTGAGTCGGGGCTAGCGGGGACAAACAATGAGCAGTTCTTC. Amino acid sequence: CAISESGLAGTNNEQFF. This chain links TRBV10-3 with TRBJ2-1; TRBD2 aligns across 9 bases. Germline assignment: CDR1 ENHRY and CDR2 SYGVKD. The ends lost 0 bases at V and 5 bases at J; junction bases unmatched: 8. This CDR3 is 17 amino acids long.

The V gene is TRBV3-1, the J gene TRBJ2-5; unclear D gene. V was clipped by 1 base and J by 5 bases, with 11 bases between them. CDR3 length: 14 residues. CDR1 is LGHDT, CDR2 YNNKEL, per germline (reference sequence). The DNA of the CDR3 is TGTGCCAGCAGCCAAGCCCCGGGCGGCGAGACCCAGTACTTC. Its protein is CASSQAPGGETQYF.

The V gene is TRBV12-3 or TRBV12-4, the J gene TRBJ2-1, with TRBD2 as a possible D gene (6 bases). CDR3 length equals 14 residues. V lost 6 bases to trimming and J lost 7 bases, with 16 bases between them. CDR3 loop: CASRRDGASNEQFF. The CDR3 nucleotides are TGTGCCAGCAGGCGGGACGGGGCGAGTAATGAGCAGTTCTTC.

There are a few counts of this clonotype. The chain links TRBV6-5 to TRBJ2-1; no reliable D call. The CDR3 sequence is 15 residues long. CDR1 is MNHEY and CDR2 is SVGAGI in the germline V gene. V was clipped by 4 bases and J by 0 bases, with 10 bases between them. In nucleotides, the CDR3 is TGTGCCAGCAGTTTGCTGACGGGCTCCTACAATGAGCAGTTCTTC. It translates to CASSLLTGSYNEQFF.

This clonotype showed up just a few times. The chain links TRBV10-3 to TRBJ2-3; no firm D call. Germline V gives CDR1 ENHRY, CDR2 SYGVKD. V lost 6 bases to trimming and J lost 2 bases, with 18 bases between them. This CDR3 is built from 16 residues. The CDR3 nucleotides are TGTGCCATCAGCGCCGGAGTAGGGATCGACACAGATACGCAGTATTTT. Translated: CAISAGVGIDTDTQYF.

The sample holds a few counts of this clonotype. The chain carries TRBV7-9 and TRBJ2-3, with D perhaps assigned TRBD1 or TRBD2 (5 bases each). This CDR3 is 17 amino acids long. Trimming cost V 1 base and J 3 bases, with 17 bases left between them. Germline lookup yields CDR1 SEHNR and CDR2 FQNEAQ (reference sequence). The DNA for the CDR3 is TGTGCCAGCAGCTTAGAACGGGGCTCGATACCTACAGATACGCAGTATTTT. Amino acids: CASSLERGSIPTDTQYF. The whole variable domain, filled in from reference TRBV7-9 and TRBJ2-3, reads DTGVSQNPRHKITKRGQNVTFRCDPISEHNRLYWYRQTLGQGPEFLTYFQNEAQLEKSRLLSDRFSAERPKGSFSTLEIQRTEQGDSAMYLCASSLERGSIPTDTQYFGPGTRLTVL.

The genes are TRBV6-1 and TRBJ2-6; D not certain. Deletions cut 7 bases from V and 4 bases from J, with 14 bases between. Germline assignment: CDR1 MNHNS and CDR2 SASEGT. There are 15 residues in the CDR3. In DNA, the CDR3 is TGTGCCAGCATTGGATACTCCGCCGGGGCCAACGTCCTGACTTTC. Its translation: CASIGYSAGANVLTF.

Of note for this clonotype: A read error may produce the germline difference seen at one junction end. The J gene is TRBJ2-3, the V gene TRBV14; D not resolved. The CDR3 is 13 residues long. Germline V lookup: CDR1 SGHDN, CDR2 FVKESK. DNA of the CDR3: TGTGCCATCAGCAGAACGGACCCGAGCCCGCAGTATTTT. Translated, it gives CAISRTDPSPQYF.

This clonotype was seen only a few times. The CDR3 sequence: CASSLGADSRTNEQFF. CDR3 in DNA: TGCGCCAGCAGCTTGGGAGCGGATTCTCGCACCAATGAGCAGTTCTTC. The chain couples TRBV5-1 to TRBJ2-1; tentatively, D is TRBD2 (5 bases). The V gene's germline CDR1 is SGHRS and CDR2 YFSETQ. The V and J ends lost 0 bases and 6 bases respectively, with 16 bases between them. The CDR3 spans 16 residues. Full variable domain (outside the CDR3, taken from reference TRBV5-1 and TRBJ2-1): KAGVTQTPRYLIKTRGQQVTLSCSPISGHRSVSWYQQTPGQGLQFLFEYFSETQRNKGNFPGRFSGRQFSNSRSEMNVSTLELGDSALYLCASSLGADSRTNEQFFGPGTRLTVL.

The table lists this clonotype with many counts. V and J are TRBV20-1 and TRBJ1-6; 8 nucleotides match TRBD1. CDR1 and CDR2 from the germline V gene are DFQATT and SNEGSKA (reference sequence). The CDR3 consists of 13 residues. The ends lost 2 bases at V and 8 bases at J; junction bases unmatched: 2. CDR3 in DNA: TGCAGTGCTAGAAAGGGACAGGATTCACCCCTCCACTTT. Amino acids: CSARKGQDSPLHF.

This clonotype was seen only a few times. This CDR3 is CASSVAGESGRYEQYF. CDR3 nucleotides: TGTGCCAGCAGCGTGGCGGGAGAGAGCGGGAGGTACGAGCAGTACTTC. The chain carries TRBV7-9 and TRBJ2-7; 9 bases are shared with TRBD2. Germline assignment: CDR1 SEHNR and CDR2 FQNEAQ (reference sequence). J lost 4 bases, V lost 5 bases, and 12 bases had no gene match. The CDR3 length is 16 residues.

The chain carries TRBV5-1 and TRBJ2-1; 7 nucleotides agree with TRBD1. J lost 6 bases, V lost 4 bases, and 7 bases had no gene match. Germline V gene lookup returns CDR1 SGHRS and CDR2 YFSETQ. The CDR3 totals 14 residues. The CDR3, as DNA: TGCGCCAGCAGCCAGGGACAGAGTTTCAATGAGCAGTTCTTC. Its translation is CASSQGQSFNEQFF.